This TCR beta chain stems from a study of response to subunit inactivated influenza vaccine. Trimming removed 0 bases from V and 0 bases from J; junction bases left unmatched: 2. The germline V gene has CDR1 MNHEY and CDR2 SVGAGI. The CDR3 has 16 amino acids. This clonotype was detected only a few times. The antigen is not known. TCRdb re-derived calls from the RT-PCR reads in MiXCR, one entry per CDR3 protein. In the table there are under 850,000 distinct CDR3 sequences, approximately 17% of which are singletons. Overall study findings and caveats: With each seasonal influenza vaccination, the authors suggested, few new T cells are recruited.

The V gene is TRBV6-5, the J gene TRBJ2-3; 8 bases are a match to TRBD2. The sequence derives from a man aged 45-60 years who received an inactivated influenza vaccine. The specimen was PBMCs from blood, collected about 5 days after vaccination. CDR3 sequence (DNA): TGTGCCAGCAGTTACTCAGCTAGCGGGAGCACAGATACGCAGTATTTT. Amino acid sequence: CASSYSASGSTDTQYF.